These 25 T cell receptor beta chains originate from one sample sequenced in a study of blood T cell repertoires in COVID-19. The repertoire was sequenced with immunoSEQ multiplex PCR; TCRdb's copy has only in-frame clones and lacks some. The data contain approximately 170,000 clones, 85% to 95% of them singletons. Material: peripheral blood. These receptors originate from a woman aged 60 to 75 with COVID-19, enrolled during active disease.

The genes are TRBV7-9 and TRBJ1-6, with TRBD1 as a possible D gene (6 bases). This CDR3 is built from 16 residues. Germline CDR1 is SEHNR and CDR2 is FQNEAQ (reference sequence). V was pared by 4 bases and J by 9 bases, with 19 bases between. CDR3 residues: CASSSPQGDSASPLHF. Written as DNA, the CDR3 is TGTGCCAGCAGCTCGCCACAGGGAGATAGTGCTTCACCCCTCCACTTT.

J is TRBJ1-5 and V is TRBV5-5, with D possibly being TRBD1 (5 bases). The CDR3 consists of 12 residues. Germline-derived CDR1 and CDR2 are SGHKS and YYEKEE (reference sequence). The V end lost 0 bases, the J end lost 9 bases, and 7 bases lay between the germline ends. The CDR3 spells CASSLVGGPQHF. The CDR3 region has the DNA TGTGCCAGCAGCTTGGTGGGGGGGCCCCAGCATTTT. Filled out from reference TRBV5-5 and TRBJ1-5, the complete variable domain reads DAGVTQSPTHLIKTRGQQVTLRCSPISGHKSVSWYQQVLGQGPQFIFQYYEKEERGRGNFPDRFSARQFPNYSSELNVNALLLGDSALYLCASSLVGGPQHFGDGTRLSIL.

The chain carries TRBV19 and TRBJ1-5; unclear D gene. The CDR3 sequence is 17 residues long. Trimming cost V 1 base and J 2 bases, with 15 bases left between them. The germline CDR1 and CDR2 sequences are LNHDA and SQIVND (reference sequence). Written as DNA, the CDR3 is TGTGCCAGTAGTATAGTTCCCGCCCCTAATGGCAATCAGCCCCAGCATTTT. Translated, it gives CASSIVPAPNGNQPQHF. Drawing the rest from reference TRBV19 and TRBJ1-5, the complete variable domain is DGGITQSPKYLFRKEGQNVTLSCEQNLNHDAMYWYRQDPGQGLRLIYYSQIVNDFQKGDIAEGYSVSREKKESFPLTVTSAQKNPTAFYLCASSIVPAPNGNQPQHFGDGTRLSIL.

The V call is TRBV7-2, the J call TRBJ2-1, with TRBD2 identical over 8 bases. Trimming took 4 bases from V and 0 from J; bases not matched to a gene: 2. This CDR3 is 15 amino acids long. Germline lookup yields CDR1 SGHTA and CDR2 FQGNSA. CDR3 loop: CASSSSGGSYNEQFF. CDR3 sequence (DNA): TGTGCCAGCAGCTCAAGCGGGGGCTCCTACAATGAGCAGTTCTTC. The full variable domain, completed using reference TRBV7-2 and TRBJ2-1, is GAGVSQSPSNKVTEKGKDVELRCDPISGHTALYWYRQSLGQGLEFLIYFQGNSAPDKSGLPSDRFSAERTGGSVSTLTIQRTQQEDSAVYLCASSSSGGSYNEQFFGPGTRLTVL.

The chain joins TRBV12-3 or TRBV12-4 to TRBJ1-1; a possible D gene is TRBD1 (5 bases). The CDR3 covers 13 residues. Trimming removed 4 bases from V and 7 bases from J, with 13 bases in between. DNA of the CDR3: TGTGCCAGCAGTTCCGGGGCGCGGGGTGAAGCTTTCTTT. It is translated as CASSSGARGEAFF.

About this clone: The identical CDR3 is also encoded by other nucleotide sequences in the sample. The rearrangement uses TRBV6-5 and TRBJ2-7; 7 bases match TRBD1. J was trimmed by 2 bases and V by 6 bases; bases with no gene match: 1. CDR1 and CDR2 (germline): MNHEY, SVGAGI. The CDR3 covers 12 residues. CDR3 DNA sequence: TGTGCCAGCAGCGGGACAGCCTACGAGCAGTACTTC. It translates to CASSGTAYEQYF.

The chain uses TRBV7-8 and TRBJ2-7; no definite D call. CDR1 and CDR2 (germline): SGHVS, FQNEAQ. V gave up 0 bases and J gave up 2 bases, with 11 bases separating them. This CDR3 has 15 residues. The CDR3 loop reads CASSLAPLEPYEQYF. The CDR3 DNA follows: TGTGCCAGCAGCTTAGCGCCCCTAGAGCCCTACGAGCAGTACTTC.

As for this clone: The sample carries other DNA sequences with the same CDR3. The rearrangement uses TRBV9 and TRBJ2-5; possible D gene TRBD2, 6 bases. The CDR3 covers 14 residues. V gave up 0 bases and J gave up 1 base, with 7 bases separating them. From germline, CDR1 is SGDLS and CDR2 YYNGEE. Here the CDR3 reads CASSVGGAQETQYF. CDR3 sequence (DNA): TGTGCCAGCAGCGTAGGCGGGGCCCAAGAGACCCAGTACTTC.

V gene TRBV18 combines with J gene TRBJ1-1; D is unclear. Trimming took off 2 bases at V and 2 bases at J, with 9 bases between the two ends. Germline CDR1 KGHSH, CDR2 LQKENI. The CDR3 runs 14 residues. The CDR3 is CASSPTGSNTEAFF. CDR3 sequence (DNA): TGTGCCAGCTCACCAACGGGATCTAACACTGAAGCTTTCTTT.

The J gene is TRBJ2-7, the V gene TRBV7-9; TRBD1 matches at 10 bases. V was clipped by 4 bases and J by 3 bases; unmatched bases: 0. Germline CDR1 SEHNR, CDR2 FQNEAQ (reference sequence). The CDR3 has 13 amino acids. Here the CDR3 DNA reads TGTGCCAGCAGCTGGGACAGGGGCTACGAGCAGTACTTC. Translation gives CASSWDRGYEQYF.

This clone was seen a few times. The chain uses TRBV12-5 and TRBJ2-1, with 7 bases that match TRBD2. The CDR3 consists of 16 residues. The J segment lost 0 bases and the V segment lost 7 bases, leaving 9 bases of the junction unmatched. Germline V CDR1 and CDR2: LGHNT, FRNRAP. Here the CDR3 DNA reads TGTGCTAGTGCCAAAAAGCGGGGTAACTCCTACAATGAGCAGTTCTTC. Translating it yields CASAKKRGNSYNEQFF.

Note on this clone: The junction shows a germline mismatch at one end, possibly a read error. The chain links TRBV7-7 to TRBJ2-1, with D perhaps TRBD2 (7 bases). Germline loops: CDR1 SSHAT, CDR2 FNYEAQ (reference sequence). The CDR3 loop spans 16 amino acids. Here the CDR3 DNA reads TGTGCTAGCAGCTTCCTAGGGGGGGGAGAGTACAATGAGCAGTTCTTC. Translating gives CASSFLGGGEYNEQFF.

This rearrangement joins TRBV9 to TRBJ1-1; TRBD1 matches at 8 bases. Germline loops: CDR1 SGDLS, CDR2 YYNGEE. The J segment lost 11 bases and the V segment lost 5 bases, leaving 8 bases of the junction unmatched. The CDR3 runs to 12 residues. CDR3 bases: TGTGCCAGCAGTTTTGGACAGGGTGATGCTTTCTTT. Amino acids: CASSFGQGDAFF.

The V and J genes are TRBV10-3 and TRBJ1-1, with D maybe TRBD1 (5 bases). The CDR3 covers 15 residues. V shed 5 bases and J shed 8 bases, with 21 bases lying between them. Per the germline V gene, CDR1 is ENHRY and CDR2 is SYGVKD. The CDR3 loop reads CAISTTGLGLLEAFF. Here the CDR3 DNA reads TGTGCCATCAGTACCACTGGGCTGGGGCTGTTAGAAGCTTTCTTT.

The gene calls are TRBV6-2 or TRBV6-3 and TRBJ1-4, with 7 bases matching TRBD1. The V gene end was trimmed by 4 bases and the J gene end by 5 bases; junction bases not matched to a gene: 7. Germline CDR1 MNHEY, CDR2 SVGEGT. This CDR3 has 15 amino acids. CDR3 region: CASSSRTGGNEKLFF. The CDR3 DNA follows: TGTGCCAGCAGTTCTAGGACAGGCGGGAATGAAAAACTGTTTTTT.

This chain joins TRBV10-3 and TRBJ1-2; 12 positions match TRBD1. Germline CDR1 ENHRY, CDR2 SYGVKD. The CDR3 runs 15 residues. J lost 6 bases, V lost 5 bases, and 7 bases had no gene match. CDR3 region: CAISQGQGASDGYTF. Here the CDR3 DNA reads TGTGCCATCAGTCAGGGACAGGGGGCGAGCGATGGCTACACCTTC.

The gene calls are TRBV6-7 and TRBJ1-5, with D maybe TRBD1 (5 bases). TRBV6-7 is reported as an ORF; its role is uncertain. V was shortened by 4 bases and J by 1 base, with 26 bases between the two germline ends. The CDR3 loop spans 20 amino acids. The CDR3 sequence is CASSCYDSVESLISNQPQHF. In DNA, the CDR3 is TGTGCCAGCAGTTGCTATGACAGCGTGGAAAGTCTTATAAGCAATCAGCCCCAGCATTTT.

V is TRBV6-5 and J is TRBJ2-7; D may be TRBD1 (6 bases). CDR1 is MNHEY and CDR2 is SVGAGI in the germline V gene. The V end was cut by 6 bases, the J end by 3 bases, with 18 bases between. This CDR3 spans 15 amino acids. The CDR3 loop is CASRITGRGDYEQYF. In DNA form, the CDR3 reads TGTGCCAGCAGGATAACAGGGAGAGGGGACTACGAGCAGTACTTC.

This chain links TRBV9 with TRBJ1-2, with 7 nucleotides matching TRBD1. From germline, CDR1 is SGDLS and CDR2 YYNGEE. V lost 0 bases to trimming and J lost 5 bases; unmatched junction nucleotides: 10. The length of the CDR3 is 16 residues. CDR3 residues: CASSVEEGARTYGYTF. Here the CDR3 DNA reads TGTGCCAGCAGCGTAGAAGAGGGGGCGCGGACTTATGGCTACACCTTC.

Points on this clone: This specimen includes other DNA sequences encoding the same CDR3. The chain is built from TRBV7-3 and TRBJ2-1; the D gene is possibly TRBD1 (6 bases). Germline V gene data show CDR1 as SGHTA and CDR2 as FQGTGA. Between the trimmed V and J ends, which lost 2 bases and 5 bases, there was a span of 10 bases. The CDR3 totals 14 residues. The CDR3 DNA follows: TGTGCCAGCAGCTTAGCAGGGGCAAACAATGAGCAGTTCTTC. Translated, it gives CASSLAGANNEQFF.

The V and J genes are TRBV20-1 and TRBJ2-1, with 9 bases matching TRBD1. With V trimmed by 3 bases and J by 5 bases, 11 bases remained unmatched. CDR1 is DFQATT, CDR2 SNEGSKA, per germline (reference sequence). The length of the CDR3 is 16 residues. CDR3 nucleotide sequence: TGCAGTGCTAGTGGCCTTATCGGGACAGGGCACAATGAGCAGTTCTTC. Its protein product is CSASGLIGTGHNEQFF.

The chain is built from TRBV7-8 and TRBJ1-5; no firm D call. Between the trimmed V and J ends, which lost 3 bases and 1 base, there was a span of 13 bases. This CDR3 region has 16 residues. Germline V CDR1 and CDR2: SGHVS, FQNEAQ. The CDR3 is CASSFMSGRSNQPQHF. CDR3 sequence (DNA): TGTGCCAGCAGCTTCATGTCGGGGAGGAGCAATCAGCCCCAGCATTTT. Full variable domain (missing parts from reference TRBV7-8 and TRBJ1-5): GAGVSQSPRYKVAKRGQDVALRCDPISGHVSLFWYQQALGQGPEFLTYFQNEAQLDKSGLPSDRFFAERPEGSVSTLKIQRTQQEDSAVYLCASSFMSGRSNQPQHFGDGTRLSIL.

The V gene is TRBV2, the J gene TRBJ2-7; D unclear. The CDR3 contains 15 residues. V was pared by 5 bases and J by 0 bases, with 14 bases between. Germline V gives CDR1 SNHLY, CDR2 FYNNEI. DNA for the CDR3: TGTGCCAGCAGTCAAACGGTAGAGAGCTCCTACGAGCAGTACTTC. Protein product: CASSQTVESSYEQYF.

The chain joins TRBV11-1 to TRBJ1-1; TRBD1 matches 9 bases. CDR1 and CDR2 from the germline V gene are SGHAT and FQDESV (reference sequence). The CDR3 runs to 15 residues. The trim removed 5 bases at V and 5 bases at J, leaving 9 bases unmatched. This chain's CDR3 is CASSDGGQGGTEAFF. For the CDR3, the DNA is TGTGCCAGCAGCGACGGGGGACAGGGTGGTACTGAAGCTTTCTTT.

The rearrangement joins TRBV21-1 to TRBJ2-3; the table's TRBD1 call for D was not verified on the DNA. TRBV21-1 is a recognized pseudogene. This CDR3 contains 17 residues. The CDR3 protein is CASSKEGGQGAKDTQYF. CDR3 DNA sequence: TGTGCCAGCAGCAAAGAGGGGGGACAGGGGGCGAAAGATACGCAGTATTTT.